This TCR beta chain stems from a study of blood T cells in healthy people across ages. PCR was performed a second time for roughly 7 to 12 cycles using a sample-barcoded 5' primer and a J-beta primer mix. TCRdb re-derived calls from the 5' RACE reads in MiXCR, one entry per CDR3 protein. The sample lists about a million distinct CDR3 sequences, about two fifths occurring once. Donors each provided 7.5 to 10 milliliters of peripheral blood. In its sample, this clonotype was seen a few times. The antigen is unknown. Per the germline V gene, CDR1 is MNHEY and CDR2 is SMNVEV (reference sequence). The CDR3 contains 14 residues. Trimming took off 4 bases at V and 6 bases at J, with 15 bases between the two ends. Regarding the study as a whole: Among long-lived donors, naive CD4+ cells were more numerous and diversity higher than in aged donors. Considered underestimates were the diversity estimates obtained from one million T cells. Significant beta diversity loss was already apparent by age approximately 36, declining roughly linearly.

Source material: blood. This clonotype was obtained from a man aged 18 to 30 in good health. The V call is TRBV27, the J call TRBJ1-1; D perhaps matches TRBD1 (6 bases). The CDR3 region has the DNA TGTGCCAGCAGTTACAAAATGACAGGTCCTGAAGCTTTCTTT. Translated, it gives CASSYKMTGPEAFF.